The next 24 T cell receptor beta chains were all read from a single sample in a study of blood T cell repertoires in COVID-19. Some clones are missing from TCRdb's copy, which holds only in-frame ones; the method was immunoSEQ multiplex PCR. The table has some 330,000 clones, around nine tenths seen once; the top ten hold approximately 4%. Sequencing was done on a sample of peripheral blood. All receptors derive from a woman aged 50 to 65 with active or convalescent COVID-19.

The rearrangement uses TRBV29-1 and TRBJ2-7; D call uncertain. Deletions cut 4 bases from V and 3 bases from J, with 7 bases between. CDR1 and CDR2 from the germline V gene are SQVTM and ANQGSEA. The CDR3 contains 11 residues. CDR3 residues: CSVVGSYEQYF. CDR3 nucleotides: TGCAGCGTTGTTGGTAGCTACGAGCAGTACTTC.

The CDR3 bases are TGCGCCAGCAGCTTGGCCATTACAGGGAGCTCCTATAATTCACCCCTCCACTTT. It encodes CASSLAITGSSYNSPLHF. The chain uses TRBV5-1 and TRBJ1-6; tentatively, D is TRBD1 (6 bases). This CDR3 is 18 amino acids long. Trimming cost V 0 bases and J 0 bases, with 13 bases left between them. Germline V gene lookup returns CDR1 SGHRS and CDR2 YFSETQ.

This clone has just one count. J is TRBJ2-7 and V is TRBV4-1; TRBD1 is a possible D gene (6 bases). CDR1 and CDR2 (germline): MGHRA, YSYEKL. V gave up 4 bases and J gave up 2 bases, with 15 bases separating them. The CDR3 length is 15 residues. The CDR3 loop is CASSPRTAAPYEQYF. DNA for the CDR3: TGCGCCAGCAGCCCGAGGACAGCCGCCCCCTACGAGCAGTACTTC.

The rearrangement links TRBV5-1 to TRBJ1-3; D perhaps matches TRBD1 (6 bases). The germline CDR1 and CDR2 sequences are SGHRS and YFSETQ. The CDR3 is made up of 17 amino acids. With 2 bases removed from V and 0 bases from J, the gap between germline ends came to 15 bases. CDR3 loop: CASSFGGGRASGNTIYF. CDR3 sequence (DNA): TGCGCCAGCAGCTTTGGGGGGGGGCGAGCCTCTGGAAACACCATATATTTT.

This clone was seen once. The chain is built from TRBV28 and TRBJ1-6, with D possibly TRBD1 on 6 matching bases. The germline V and J ends were trimmed by 7 bases and 7 bases, with 23 bases remaining between them. The CDR3 is made up of 17 amino acids. Germline V lookup: CDR1 MDHEN, CDR2 SYDVKM. CDR3 sequence reads: CASTFPQGTTSNSPLHF. The CDR3 nucleotides read TGTGCCAGCACCTTCCCACAGGGCACTACCTCGAATTCACCCCTCCACTTT.

The chain recombines TRBV4-1 with TRBJ1-1, with a possible D match to TRBD1 (6 bases). Germline V lookup: CDR1 MGHRA, CDR2 YSYEKL. Trimming removed 5 bases from V and 3 bases from J, with 16 bases in between. The CDR3 totals 15 residues. The CDR3 DNA follows: TGCGCCAGCAGCTGGGGGCGCGGTGGAGACACTGAAGCTTTCTTT. Translation: CASSWGRGGDTEAFF.

J is TRBJ2-7 and V is TRBV5-1, with D uncertain. V gave up 4 bases and J gave up 4 bases, with 12 bases separating them. Germline-derived CDR1 and CDR2 are SGHRS and YFSETQ. This CDR3 region has 13 residues. CDR3 loop: CASSETPTYEQYF. The CDR3 DNA is TGCGCCAGCAGCGAGACACCTACGTACGAGCAGTACTTC. The full variable domain, rest sourced from reference TRBV5-1 and TRBJ2-7, is KAGVTQTPRYLIKTRGQQVTLSCSPISGHRSVSWYQQTPGQGLQFLFEYFSETQRNKGNFPGRFSGRQFSNSRSEMNVSTLELGDSALYLCASSETPTYEQYFGPGTRLTVT.

The chain carries TRBV4-2 and TRBJ2-6, with 8 bases aligning to TRBD1. CDR1 and CDR2 from the germline V gene are LGHNA and YNFKEQ. Germline trimming cut 1 base from V and 2 bases from J; bases unmatched to any gene: 4. This CDR3 comprises 17 residues. The CDR3 spells CASSQVGQGTGANVLTF. CDR3 DNA: TGTGCCAGCAGCCAAGTAGGACAGGGCACTGGGGCCAACGTCCTGACTTTC.

The chain combines TRBV10-2 with TRBJ2-2; perhaps TRBD1 as D (6 bases). The V end was cut by 7 bases, the J end by 5 bases, with 14 bases between. CDR1 is WSHSY and CDR2 is SAAADI in the germline V gene. This CDR3 has 14 amino acids. CDR3 sequence: CASNLGAGTGELFF. As DNA, the CDR3 is TGCGCCAGCAATCTGGGGGCTGGAACCGGGGAGCTGTTTTTT.

V is TRBV4-3 and J is TRBJ2-3; D is perhaps TRBD2 (5 bases). This CDR3 region has 13 residues. The germline gives CDR1 LGHNA, CDR2 YSLEER. The V end was cut by 0 bases, the J end by 8 bases, with 9 bases between. Here the CDR3 reads CASSQEGRATQYF. The DNA of the CDR3 is TGCGCCAGCAGCCAAGAAGGGCGGGCTACGCAGTATTTT.

The chain is built from TRBV2 and TRBJ1-2, with D tentatively TRBD1 (5 bases). V lost 6 bases and J lost 3, with 20 bases in between. Per the germline V gene, CDR1 is SNHLY and CDR2 is FYNNEI. This CDR3 has 16 residues. CDR3 region: CASSWDSGVYDYGYTF. CDR3 bases: TGTGCCAGCAGCTGGGACTCTGGCGTTTATGACTATGGCTACACCTTC.

This chain joins TRBV3-1 (or the pseudogene TRBV3-2) and TRBJ2-5, with TRBD1 matching over 7 bases. CDR1 is LGHDT and CDR2 is YNNKEL in the germline V gene (reference sequence). The ends lost 1 base at V and 5 bases at J; junction bases unmatched: 10. The CDR3 totals 16 residues. Written as DNA, the CDR3 is TGTGCCAGCAGCCAAGCCGGGGAACAGGGGTTGGAGACCCAGTACTTC. Translated: CASSQAGEQGLETQYF.

The chain employs TRBV19 and TRBJ1-2, with D perhaps TRBD1 (6 bases). V shed 3 bases and J shed 7 bases, with 21 bases lying between them. This CDR3 contains 16 residues. Looked up from germline, CDR1 is LNHDA and CDR2 is SQIVND (reference sequence). This CDR3 is CASSINFETTGTGYTF. The CDR3 nucleotides read TGTGCCAGTAGTATTAATTTTGAGACGACAGGAACTGGCTACACCTTC.

The V call is TRBV3-1 (or the pseudogene TRBV3-2), the J call TRBJ1-2, with a possible D match to TRBD1 (5 bases). The CDR3 is made up of 13 amino acids. Trimming cost V 1 base and J 8 bases, with 11 bases left between them. Germline-derived CDR1 and CDR2 are LGHDT and YNNKEL (reference sequence). CDR3 DNA: TGTGCCAGCAGCCAAGGCAGGGCATACGGCTACACCTTC. It encodes CASSQGRAYGYTF.

The chain employs TRBV7-8 and TRBJ2-3; D is possibly TRBD1 (6 bases). Germline V CDR1 and CDR2: SGHVS, FQNEAQ. With 2 bases removed from V and 1 base from J, the gap between germline ends came to 7 bases. The CDR3 length is 14 residues. CDR3: CASSLNRGTDTQYF. In DNA, the CDR3 is TGTGCCAGCAGCTTAAACAGGGGCACAGATACGCAGTATTTT.

V usage is TRBV7-2 and J usage is TRBJ1-1; tentative D call: TRBD1 (5 bases). The germline V and J ends were trimmed by 5 bases and 1 base, with 8 bases remaining between them. The CDR3 runs to 13 residues. In germline, CDR1 is SGHTA, CDR2 FQGNSA. CDR3 DNA sequence: TGTGCCAGCAGCCAAGACAGGAACACTGAAGCTTTCTTT. Translating it yields CASSQDRNTEAFF.

Turning to this clone: Distinct nucleotide sequences in the sample also encode this CDR3. CDR3 in amino acids: CASSLRQVGTEAFF. The CDR3 DNA sequence: TGTGCCAGCAGCTTACGACAGGTTGGAACTGAAGCTTTCTTT. The chain carries TRBV7-2 and TRBJ1-1; the D gene is possibly TRBD1 (6 bases). The germline gives CDR1 SGHTA, CDR2 FQGNSA. V shed 2 bases and J shed 5 bases, with 12 bases lying between them. The length of the CDR3 is 14 residues.

The chain carries TRBV5-1 and TRBJ1-6; weak D call: TRBD1 (5 bases). The CDR3 is 14 amino acids. Deletions cut 0 bases from V and 7 bases from J, with 8 bases between. The germline V gene encodes CDR1 SGHRS and CDR2 YFSETQ. CDR3 amino acids: CASSLDRSNSPLHF. CDR3 nucleotides: TGCGCCAGCAGCTTGGACAGGTCGAATTCACCCCTCCACTTT.

About this clone: The junction shows a germline mismatch at one end, possibly a read error. V is TRBV7-7 and J is TRBJ1-2, with D tentatively TRBD1 (5 bases). Germline V gene sequence: CDR1 SSHAT, CDR2 FNYEAQ (reference sequence). CDR3 length: 16 amino acids. CDR3 bases: TGTGCTAGCAGCTTTTCCTTTGGGGGGAAGGACTATGGCTACACCTTC. It codes for CASSFSFGGKDYGYTF.

The V gene is TRBV7-3, the J gene TRBJ1-1; no clear D gene. Trimming cost V 0 bases and J 0 bases, with 8 bases left between them. This CDR3 has 15 residues. Germline CDR1 SGHTA, CDR2 FQGTGA. The DNA of the CDR3 is TGTGCCAGCAGCTTAACAGTAGGAGTGAACACTGAAGCTTTCTTT. It specifies CASSLTVGVNTEAFF.

The J gene is TRBJ1-3, the V gene TRBV5-4; TRBD1 is a possible D gene (5 bases). This CDR3 has 15 amino acids. From germline, CDR1 is SGHNT and CDR2 YYREEE (reference sequence). V was pared by 4 bases and J by 0 bases, with 11 bases between. CDR3 sequence: CASSEEGLSGNTIYF. The CDR3 DNA reads TGTGCCAGCAGCGAGGAGGGACTCTCTGGAAACACCATATATTTT. The variable domain in full, with the rest retrieved from reference TRBV5-4 and TRBJ1-3, is ETGVTQSPTHLIKTRGQQVTLRCSSQSGHNTVSWYQQALGQGPQFIFQYYREEENGRGNFPPRFSGLQFPNYSSELNVNALELDDSALYLCASSEEGLSGNTIYFGEGSWLTVV.

This clone was seen only once. This rearrangement joins TRBV7-2 to TRBJ2-6, with 14 bases aligning to TRBD2. The CDR3 sequence is 18 residues long. The V segment lost 5 bases and the J segment 2 bases; nucleotides outside the gene matches: 5. Germline CDR1 and CDR2: SGHTA and FQGNSA. The CDR3 region is CASSRTSGGPTGANVLTF. CDR3 nucleotide sequence: TGTGCCAGCAGCCGGACTAGCGGGGGGCCCACTGGGGCCAACGTCCTGACTTTC.

V gene TRBV6-6 combines with J gene TRBJ1-2, with D unclear. CDR3 length equals 14 residues. V gave up 0 bases and J gave up 6 bases, with 11 bases separating them. Germline V gene sequence: CDR1 MNHNY, CDR2 SVGAGI (reference sequence). Here the CDR3 reads CASSYSEGENGYTF. The CDR3 DNA reads as TGTGCCAGCAGTTACTCGGAAGGAGAGAATGGCTACACCTTC.

The chain combines TRBV5-1 with TRBJ2-7, with D unclear. Germline assignment: CDR1 SGHRS and CDR2 YFSETQ. V was cut by 5 bases and J by 2 bases, with 14 bases left in between. The CDR3 length is 14 residues. As DNA, the CDR3 is TGCGCCAGCAGTACAGCTTTATCGACCTACGAGCAGTACTTC. Protein product: CASSTALSTYEQYF. Looking up the rest from reference TRBV5-1 and TRBJ2-7 gives the full variable domain: KAGVTQTPRYLIKTRGQQVTLSCSPISGHRSVSWYQQTPGQGLQFLFEYFSETQRNKGNFPGRFSGRQFSNSRSEMNVSTLELGDSALYLCASSTALSTYEQYFGPGTRLTVT.